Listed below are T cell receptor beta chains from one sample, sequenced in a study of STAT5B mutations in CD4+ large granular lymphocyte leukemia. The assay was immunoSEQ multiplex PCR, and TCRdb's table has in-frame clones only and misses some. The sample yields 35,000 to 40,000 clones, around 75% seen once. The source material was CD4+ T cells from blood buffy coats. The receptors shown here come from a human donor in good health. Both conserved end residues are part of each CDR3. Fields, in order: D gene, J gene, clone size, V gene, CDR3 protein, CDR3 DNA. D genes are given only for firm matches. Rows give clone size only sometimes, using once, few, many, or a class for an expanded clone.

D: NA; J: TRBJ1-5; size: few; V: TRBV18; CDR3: CASSPRLGESEPQHF; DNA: TGTGCCAGCTCACCAAGACTGGGCGAATCAGAGCCCCAGCATTTT
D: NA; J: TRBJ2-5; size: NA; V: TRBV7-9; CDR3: CASSRGWDLETQYF; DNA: TGTGCCAGCAGCCGAGGGTGGGACTTAGAGACCCAGTACTTC
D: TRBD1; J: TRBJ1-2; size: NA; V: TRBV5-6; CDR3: CASSPGQGYRGYTF; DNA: TGTGCCAGCAGCCCAGGACAGGGGTATAGAGGCTACACCTTC
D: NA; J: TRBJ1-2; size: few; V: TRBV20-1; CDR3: CSARIRDGYTF; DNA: TGCAGTGCTAGAATTAGGGATGGCTACACCTTC
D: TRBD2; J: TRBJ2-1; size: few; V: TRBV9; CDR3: CASSVASGSFLNEQFF; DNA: TGTGCCAGCAGCGTAGCTAGCGGGAGCTTCTTGAATGAGCAGTTCTTC
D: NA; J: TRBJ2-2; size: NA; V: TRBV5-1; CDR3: CASSLGDTTGELFF; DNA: TGCGCCAGCAGCTTGGGGGACACAACCGGGGAGCTGTTTTTT
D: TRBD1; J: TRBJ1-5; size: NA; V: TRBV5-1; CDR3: CASSLGGQESQPQHF; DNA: TGCGCCAGCAGCTTGGGAGGACAGGAGAGTCAGCCCCAGCATTTT
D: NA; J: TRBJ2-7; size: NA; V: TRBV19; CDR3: CASSFRGRDYEQYF; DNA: TGTGCCAGTAGTTTCCGAGGTAGAGACTACGAGCAGTACTTC
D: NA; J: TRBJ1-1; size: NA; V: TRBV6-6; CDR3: CASSNGGGTEAFF; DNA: TGTGCCAGCAGTAATGGGGGGGGCACTGAAGCTTTCTTT
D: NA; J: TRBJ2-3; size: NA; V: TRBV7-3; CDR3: CASSFFDRSDTQYF; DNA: TGTGCCAGCAGCTTTTTTGATAGATCAGATACGCAGTATTTT
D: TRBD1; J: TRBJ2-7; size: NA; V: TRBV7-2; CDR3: CASSFGQGGYEQYF; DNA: TGTGCCAGCAGCTTCGGACAGGGGGGCTACGAGCAGTACTTC
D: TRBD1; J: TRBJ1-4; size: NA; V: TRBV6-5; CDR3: CASSYSHAGGGEKLFF; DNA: TGTGCCAGCAGTTACTCGCATGCAGGGGGTGGTGAAAAACTGTTTTTT
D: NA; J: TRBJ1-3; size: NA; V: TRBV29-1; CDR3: CSVSPTGAGNTIYF; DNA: TGCAGCGTTTCCCCGACAGGAGCGGGAAACACCATATATTTT
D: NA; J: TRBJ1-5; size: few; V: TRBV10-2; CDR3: CASSDVGQPQHF; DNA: TGCGCCAGCAGTGATGTTGGTCAGCCCCAGCATTTT
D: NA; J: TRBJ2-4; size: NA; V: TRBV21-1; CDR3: CASSKARRPLAKNIQYF; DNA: TGTGCCAGCAGCAAAGCGCGAAGACCGCTAGCCAAAAACATTCAGTACTTC
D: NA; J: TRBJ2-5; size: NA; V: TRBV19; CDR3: CASSLQGRQETQYF; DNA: TGTGCCAGTAGTTTACAGGGGAGGCAAGAGACCCAGTACTTC
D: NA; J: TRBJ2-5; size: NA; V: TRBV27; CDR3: CASSSQETQYF; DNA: TGTGCCAGCAGTTCACAAGAGACCCAGTACTTC
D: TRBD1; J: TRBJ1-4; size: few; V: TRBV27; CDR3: CASRKPGQPNEKLFF; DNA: TGTGCCAGCAGAAAACCGGGACAGCCTAATGAAAAACTGTTTTTT
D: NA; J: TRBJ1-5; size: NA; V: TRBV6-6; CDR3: CASRLEDYQPQHF; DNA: TGTGCCAGCAGACTCGAGGATTATCAGCCCCAGCATTTT
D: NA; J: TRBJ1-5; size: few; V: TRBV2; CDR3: CASRGNNQPQHF; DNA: TGTGCCAGCAGGGGAAACAATCAGCCCCAGCATTTT
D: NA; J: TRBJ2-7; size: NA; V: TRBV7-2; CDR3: CASSLGVDSYEQYF; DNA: TGTGCCAGCAGCTTAGGTGTGGACTCCTACGAGCAGTACTTC
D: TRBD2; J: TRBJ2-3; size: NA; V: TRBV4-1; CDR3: CASSQGTSYGTDTQYF; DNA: TGCGCCAGCAGCCAGGGGACTAGCTACGGCACAGATACGCAGTATTTT
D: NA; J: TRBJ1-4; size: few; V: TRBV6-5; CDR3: CASSYAGLGNEKLFF; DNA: TGTGCCAGCAGTTACGCAGGGCTGGGGAATGAAAAACTGTTTTTT
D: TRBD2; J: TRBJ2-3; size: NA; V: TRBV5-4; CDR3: CASSQGLALDTQYF; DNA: TGTGCCAGCAGCCAGGGACTAGCCCTAGATACGCAGTATTTT
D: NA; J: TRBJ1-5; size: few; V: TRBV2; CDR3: CASSEGNQPQHF; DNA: TGTGCCAGCAGTGAGGGCAATCAGCCCCAGCATTTT
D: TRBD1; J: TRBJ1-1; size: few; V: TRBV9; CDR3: CASSGTTGGEGTEAFF; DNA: TGTGCCAGCAGCGGAACGACAGGGGGCGAGGGCACTGAAGCTTTCTTT
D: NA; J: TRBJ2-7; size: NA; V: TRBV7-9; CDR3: CATESRQEAYEQYF; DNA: TGTGCCACAGAAAGTAGACAGGAAGCCTACGAGCAGTACTTC
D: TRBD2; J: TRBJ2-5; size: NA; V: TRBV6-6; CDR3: CASSRSGGKETQYF; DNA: TGTGCCAGCAGCCGCAGCGGGGGCAAAGAGACCCAGTACTTC
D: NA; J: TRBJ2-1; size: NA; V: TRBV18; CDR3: CASSPGTDEQFF; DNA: TGTGCCAGCTCACCTGGGACTGATGAGCAGTTCTTC
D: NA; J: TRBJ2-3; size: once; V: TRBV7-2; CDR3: CASSLTGDTQYF; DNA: TGTGCCAGCAGCTTGACTGGAGATACGCAGTATTTT
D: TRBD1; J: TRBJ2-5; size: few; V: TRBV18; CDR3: CASSPRTGEETQYF; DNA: TGTGCCAGCTCACCACGAACAGGGGAGGAGACCCAGTACTTC
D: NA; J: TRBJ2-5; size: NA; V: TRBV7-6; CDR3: CASSRGSNQETQYF; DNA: TGTGCCAGCAGCCGAGGCAGTAACCAAGAGACCCAGTACTTC
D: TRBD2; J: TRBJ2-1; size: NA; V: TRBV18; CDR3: CASSLTSPRTSGSVEQFF; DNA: TGTGCCAGCTCACTAACCAGTCCCCGGACTAGCGGGAGTGTTGAGCAGTTCTTC
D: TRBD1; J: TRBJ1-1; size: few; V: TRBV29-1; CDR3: CSVVGTGGFEAFF; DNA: TGCAGCGTGGTCGGGACAGGGGGCTTTGAAGCTTTCTTT
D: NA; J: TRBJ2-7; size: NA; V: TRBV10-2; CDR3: CASSYSGDTYEQYF; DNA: TGCGCCAGCAGTTATAGCGGAGACACCTACGAGCAGTACTTC
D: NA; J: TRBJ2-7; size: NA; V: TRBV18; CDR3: CASSLGDSYEQYF; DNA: TGTGCCAGCTCACTTGGGGATTCCTACGAGCAGTACTTC
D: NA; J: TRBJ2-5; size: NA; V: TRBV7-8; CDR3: CASSLRTSSSHQQETQYF; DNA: TGTGCCAGCAGCTTAAGGACTTCCTCCAGTCACCAACAAGAGACCCAGTACTTC
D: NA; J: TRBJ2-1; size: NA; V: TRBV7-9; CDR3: CASSLGGGANEQFF; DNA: TGTGCCAGCAGCTTAGGTGGGGGGGCCAATGAGCAGTTCTTC
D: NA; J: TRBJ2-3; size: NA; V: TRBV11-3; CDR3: CASSSSTDTQYF; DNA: TGTGCCAGCAGTTCTAGCACAGATACGCAGTATTTT
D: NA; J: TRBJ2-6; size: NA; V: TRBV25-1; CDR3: CASSEDRNSGANVLTF; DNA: TGTGCCAGCAGTGAAGACAGAAACTCTGGGGCCAACGTCCTGACTTTC